The 26 T cell receptor beta chains below come from one sample, sequenced in a study of blood T cell repertoires in COVID-19. Measured with immunoSEQ multiplex PCR; TCRdb has only the in-frame clones, and not every one. Among 90,000 or so clones listed, roughly 85% were seen once. The specimen was peripheral blood. Source of these receptors: a human donor in a cohort sampled during active COVID-19.

V is TRBV5-8 and J is TRBJ2-3; tentative D call: TRBD1 (5 bases). V lost 1 base and J 6 bases, leaving 6 bases between the germline ends. CDR3 length: 12 amino acids. The V gene's germline CDR1 is SGHTS and CDR2 YDEGEE. The CDR3, as DNA: TGTGCCAGCAGCTTGCAGGGTGATACGCAGTATTTT. Its translation is CASSLQGDTQYF.

This chain links TRBV4-3 with TRBJ1-1; a weak D match, TRBD1 (5 bases). This CDR3 contains 15 residues. V lost 1 base and J lost 5, with 14 bases in between. Germline assignment: CDR1 LGHNA and CDR2 YSLEER. CDR3 residues: CASSQGGGVGTEAFF. CDR3 sequence (DNA): TGCGCCAGCAGCCAAGGCGGAGGGGTTGGGACTGAAGCTTTCTTT.

This clone was detected a few times. The chain has TRBV27 and TRBJ2-7; 7 bases match TRBD1. The junction had 5 bases not matched to a gene; V was cut back by 6 bases and J by 0 bases. This CDR3 is built from 14 residues. Germline-derived CDR1 and CDR2 are MNHEY and SMNVEV (reference sequence). Written as DNA, the CDR3 is TGTGCCAGCAGGGAGACAGGGAGCTCCTACGAGCAGTACTTC. Protein: CASRETGSSYEQYF.

This clone occurred a few times. The chain couples TRBV9 to TRBJ2-7; 10 nucleotides line up with TRBD2. The CDR3 spans 15 residues. V lost 4 bases and J lost 6; bases outside the gene matches: 10. The germline V gene encodes CDR1 SGDLS and CDR2 YYNGEE. Here the CDR3 reads CASSPRGAGGLEQYF. CDR3 coding DNA: TGTGCCAGCAGCCCGAGGGGAGCGGGGGGGCTCGAGCAGTACTTC.

This chain uses TRBV4-1 with TRBJ1-1; 7 nucleotides line up with TRBD1. Trimming removed 1 base from V and 0 bases from J; junction bases left unmatched: 5. The CDR3 covers 16 residues. The germline V gene has CDR1 MGHRA and CDR2 YSYEKL. The CDR3, as DNA: TGCGCCAGCAGCCAAGCCAGGACAGGATTGAACACTGAAGCTTTCTTT. Translated: CASSQARTGLNTEAFF.

This chain links TRBV9 with TRBJ2-1, with 13 positions matching TRBD2. V lost 4 bases, J lost 6 bases, and 4 bases stayed unmatched. The CDR3 loop spans 15 amino acids. Germline-derived CDR1 and CDR2 are SGDLS and YYNGEE. The CDR3 is CASSTLAGGPNEQFF. The CDR3 DNA reads TGTGCCAGCAGCACACTAGCGGGAGGGCCCAATGAGCAGTTCTTC. Combining the CDR3 with reference TRBV9 and TRBJ2-1 gives the whole variable domain DSGVTQTPKHLITATGQRVTLRCSPRSGDLSVYWYQQSLDQGLQFLIQYYNGEERAKGNILERFSAQQFPDLHSELNLSSLELGDSALYFCASSTLAGGPNEQFFGPGTRLTVL.

The rearrangement joins TRBV5-6 to TRBJ1-3; 10 positions match TRBD1. Germline CDR1 reads SGHDT; CDR2 reads YYEEEE. The CDR3 covers 17 residues. V gave up 3 bases and J gave up 2 bases; unmatched junction bases: 8. The CDR3: CASSSGQGHFAGNTIYF. The CDR3 coding sequence is TGTGCCAGCAGCTCGGGACAGGGGCATTTCGCTGGAAACACCATATATTTT.

The V gene is TRBV3-1 (or the pseudogene TRBV3-2), the J gene TRBJ2-4, with 14 bases that match TRBD2. Germline values: CDR1 LGHDT, CDR2 YNNKEL (reference sequence). J lost 3 bases, V lost 4 bases, and 11 bases had no gene match. CDR3 size: 19 residues. The CDR3 DNA follows: TGTGCCAGCAGCCCCCCGGGACTAGCGGGAGCGGTAGGCAAAAACATTCAGTACTTC. Translation gives CASSPPGLAGAVGKNIQYF.

The rearrangement joins TRBV28 to TRBJ2-1, with 15 bases lining up with TRBD2. CDR1 and CDR2 from the germline V gene are MDHEN and SYDVKM. This CDR3 comprises 16 residues. Unmatched junction bases numbered 7, after V lost 6 bases and J lost 7 bases. The CDR3 loop reads CASSQGLAGGANEQFF. The CDR3 coding sequence is TGTGCCAGCAGCCAGGGACTAGCGGGAGGTGCGAATGAGCAGTTCTTC.

This clone was seen a single time. The rearrangement links TRBV28 to TRBJ1-1; the D gene is possibly TRBD1 (5 bases). The V gene's germline CDR1 is MDHEN and CDR2 SYDVKM. Trimming took 2 bases from V and 0 from J, leaving 10 bases between them. The length of the CDR3 is 15 residues. This CDR3 is CASSLTSGMNTEAFF. In DNA form, the CDR3 reads TGTGCCAGCAGTTTAACTTCAGGGATGAACACTGAAGCTTTCTTT.

V usage is TRBV5-4 and J usage is TRBJ2-1; 9 nucleotides align to TRBD2. The CDR3 sequence is 15 residues long. Germline V gives CDR1 SGHNT, CDR2 YYREEE (reference sequence). The V segment lost 0 bases and the J segment 9 bases; nucleotides outside the gene matches: 7. The CDR3 spells CASSLAGLAYVEQFF. The CDR3 nucleotides read TGTGCCAGCAGCTTGGCTGGACTAGCGTACGTTGAGCAGTTCTTC.

The rearrangement joins TRBV7-9 to TRBJ2-1; D gene unclear. CDR1 SEHNR and CDR2 FQNEAQ come from the germline V gene (reference sequence). Trimming shortened V by 1 base and J by 1 base, and 8 bases separated the two germline ends. This CDR3 region has 15 residues. The CDR3 reads CASSLGFSSYNEQFF. CDR3 sequence (DNA): TGTGCCAGCAGCTTAGGGTTCAGTTCCTACAATGAGCAGTTCTTC.

This chain joins TRBV3-1 (or the pseudogene TRBV3-2) and TRBJ2-2; the match to TRBD1 covers 11 bases. The CDR3 sequence is 17 residues long. Looked up from germline, CDR1 is LGHDT and CDR2 is YNNKEL (reference sequence). With V trimmed by 2 bases and J by 4 bases, 6 bases remained unmatched. CDR3 protein: CASSQPGGTGGTGELFF. CDR3 nucleotide sequence: TGTGCCAGCAGCCAACCGGGAGGGACAGGGGGCACCGGGGAGCTGTTTTTT.

V and J are TRBV11-2 and TRBJ2-1, with D tentatively TRBD1 (6 bases). Germline loops: CDR1 SGHAT, CDR2 FQNNGV. The V and J ends lost 5 bases and 2 bases respectively, with 10 bases between them. The CDR3 covers 14 residues. The CDR3 region is CASSQQGAYNEQFF. DNA of the CDR3: TGTGCCAGCAGCCAACAGGGCGCCTACAATGAGCAGTTCTTC.

The chain has TRBV4-1 and TRBJ2-2; tentatively, D is TRBD2 (5 bases). V was pared by 0 bases and J by 0 bases, with 11 bases between. Germline CDR1 is MGHRA and CDR2 is YSYEKL. CDR3 length: 17 amino acids. The CDR3 nucleotides are TGCGCCAGCAGCCAAGAGATGAGCGGAACGAACACCGGGGAGCTGTTTTTT. As protein: CASSQEMSGTNTGELFF.

This chain joins TRBV7-2 and TRBJ2-3; TRBD1 might be the D (6 bases). Germline CDR1 SGHTA, CDR2 FQGNSA. The CDR3 is made up of 13 amino acids. V was clipped by 7 bases and J by 4 bases, with 12 bases between them. The CDR3 region has the DNA TGTGCCAGCATCCAGGGGTGGGCAGATACGCAGTATTTT. Translating gives CASIQGWADTQYF. The variable domain in full, completed from reference TRBV7-2 and TRBJ2-3, reads GAGVSQSPSNKVTEKGKDVELRCDPISGHTALYWYRQSLGQGLEFLIYFQGNSAPDKSGLPSDRFSAERTGGSVSTLTIQRTQQEDSAVYLCASIQGWADTQYFGPGTRLTVL.

The chain couples TRBV7-9 to TRBJ2-5; tentatively, D is TRBD1 (6 bases). The CDR3 totals 13 residues. Germline assignment: CDR1 SEHNR and CDR2 FQNEAQ (reference sequence). The V end was cut by 5 bases, the J end by 2 bases, with 9 bases between. This chain's CDR3 is CASSKGQQETQYF. CDR3 coding DNA: TGTGCCAGCAGCAAAGGACAGCAAGAGACCCAGTACTTC.

The CDR3 is CASSIGSGSQNIQYF. The DNA of the CDR3 is TGTGCCAGTAGTATCGGTAGCGGGAGTCAAAACATTCAGTACTTC. The V and J genes are TRBV19 and TRBJ2-4, with 9 bases lining up with TRBD2. CDR1 and CDR2 from the germline V gene are LNHDA and SQIVND (reference sequence). The V gene end was trimmed by 3 bases and the J gene end by 5 bases; junction bases not matched to a gene: 5. CDR3 size: 15 residues. The variable domain in full, completed from reference TRBV19 and TRBJ2-4, reads DGGITQSPKYLFRKEGQNVTLSCEQNLNHDAMYWYRQDPGQGLRLIYYSQIVNDFQKGDIAEGYSVSREKKESFPLTVTSAQKNPTAFYLCASSIGSGSQNIQYFGAGTRLSVL.

The chain couples TRBV28 to TRBJ1-5, with TRBD1 as a possible D gene (6 bases). Germline CDR1 MDHEN, CDR2 SYDVKM. This CDR3 has 15 residues. Deletions cut 6 bases from V and 11 bases from J, with 23 bases between. The CDR3 nucleotides read TGTGCCAGCAGAGGGACGGACGCCGGGGAGGGGGCCCAGCATTTT. Translation: CASRGTDAGEGAQHF. Combining the CDR3 with reference TRBV28 and TRBJ1-5 gives the whole variable domain DVKVTQSSRYLVKRTGEKVFLECVQDMDHENMFWYRQDPGLGLRLIYFSYDVKMKEKGDIPEGYSVSREKKERFSLILESASTNQTSMYLCASRGTDAGEGAQHFGDGTRLSIL.

The rearrangement links TRBV28 to TRBJ1-4, with D possibly being TRBD1 (5 bases). CDR3 length equals 18 residues. Germline loops: CDR1 MDHEN, CDR2 SYDVKM. V lost 8 bases to trimming and J lost 0 bases, with 22 bases between them. In DNA, the CDR3 is TGTGCCAGCTACCCCATCGGTAGGGGTGCAACAACTAATGAAAAACTGTTTTTT. Protein sequence: CASYPIGRGATTNEKLFF.

This sequence joins TRBV7-2 and TRBJ2-1; tentative D call: TRBD2 (5 bases). Germline lookup yields CDR1 SGHTA and CDR2 FQGNSA. V lost 2 bases and J 5 bases, leaving 10 bases between the germline ends. CDR3 size: 14 residues. This CDR3 is CASSLLAVDNEQFF. In DNA form, the CDR3 reads TGTGCCAGCAGCTTACTAGCCGTGGACAATGAGCAGTTCTTC.

As regards this clone: The germline gene is not matched at one end of the junction; a read error may be the cause. This chain links TRBV9 with TRBJ1-4; D is ambiguous. Per the germline V gene, CDR1 is SGDLS and CDR2 is YYNGEE. The CDR3 covers 12 residues. The CDR3 region has the DNA TGTGCCAGCAGCTCCACTAGTGAAAAACTGTTTTTT. This sequence encodes CASSSTSEKLFF.

The chain carries TRBV27 and TRBJ2-7; D possibly corresponds to TRBD1 (6 bases). V dropped 1 base and J dropped 2 bases, with 18 bases sitting between them. The CDR3 has 17 residues. From germline, CDR1 is MNHEY and CDR2 SMNVEV (reference sequence). CDR3 protein: CASSLYVEVDRTYEQYF. CDR3 nucleotide sequence: TGTGCCAGCAGTTTATACGTCGAGGTGGACAGAACCTACGAGCAGTACTTC.

This rearrangement joins TRBV15 to TRBJ1-4; 9 bases map to TRBD1. V lost 6 bases to trimming and J lost 10 bases; unmatched junction nucleotides: 9. The CDR3 has 14 amino acids. Per germline, CDR1 LNHNV and CDR2 YYDKDF (reference sequence). The CDR3 DNA follows: TGTGCCACCAGGCGGACAGGGGAAGTGGGAAAACTGTTTTTT. Translated, it gives CATRRTGEVGKLFF.

The rearrangement links TRBV24-1 to TRBJ2-5; maybe TRBD1 (6 bases). The V and J ends lost 3 bases and 2 bases respectively, with 18 bases between them. This CDR3 contains 17 residues. The germline V gene encodes CDR1 KGHDR and CDR2 SFDVKD. This CDR3 is CATSDPNRDKGQETQYF. The CDR3 DNA reads TGTGCCACCAGTGATCCTAACCGGGACAAAGGTCAAGAGACCCAGTACTTC.

The rearrangement uses TRBV28 and TRBJ1-2; 11 bases fit TRBD1. Germline loops: CDR1 MDHEN, CDR2 SYDVKM. Germline trimming cut 3 bases from V and 7 bases from J; bases unmatched to any gene: 4. The CDR3 contains 14 residues. The chain's CDR3 is CASSFRDRGTGYTF. The CDR3 DNA sequence: TGTGCCAGCAGTTTTAGGGACAGGGGGACTGGCTACACCTTC.